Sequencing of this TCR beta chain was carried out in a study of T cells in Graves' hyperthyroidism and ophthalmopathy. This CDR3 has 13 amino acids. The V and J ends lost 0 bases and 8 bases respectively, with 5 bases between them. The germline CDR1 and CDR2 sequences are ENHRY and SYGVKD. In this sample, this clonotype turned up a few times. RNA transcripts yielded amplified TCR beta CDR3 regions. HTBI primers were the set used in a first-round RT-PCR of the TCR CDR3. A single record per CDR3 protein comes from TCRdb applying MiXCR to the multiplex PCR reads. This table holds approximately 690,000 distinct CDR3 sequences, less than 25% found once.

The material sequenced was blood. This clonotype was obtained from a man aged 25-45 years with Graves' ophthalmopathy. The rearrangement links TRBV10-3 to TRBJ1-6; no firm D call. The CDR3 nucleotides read TGTGCCATCAGTGAGTCGCGTGATTCACCCCTCCACTTT. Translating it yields CAISESRDSPLHF.